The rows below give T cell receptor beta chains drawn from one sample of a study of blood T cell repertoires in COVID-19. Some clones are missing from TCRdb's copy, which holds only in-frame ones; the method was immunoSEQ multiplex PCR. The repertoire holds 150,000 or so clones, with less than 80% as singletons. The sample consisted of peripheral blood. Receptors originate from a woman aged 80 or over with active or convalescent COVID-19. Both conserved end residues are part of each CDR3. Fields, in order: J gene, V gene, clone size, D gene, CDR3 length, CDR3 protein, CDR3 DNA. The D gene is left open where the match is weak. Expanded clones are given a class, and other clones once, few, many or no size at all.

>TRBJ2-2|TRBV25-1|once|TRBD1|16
CASSEFGQGDTGELFF
TGTGCCAGCAGTGAATTTGGACAGGGCGACACCGGGGAGCTGTTTTTT
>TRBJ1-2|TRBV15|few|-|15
CATSRDYLAGDGYTF
TGTGCCACCAGCAGAGATTATTTGGCAGGGGACGGCTACACCTTC
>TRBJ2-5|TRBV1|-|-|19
CTSSPKHPGQGECQETQYF
TGCACCAGCAGTCCTAAACATCCGGGACAGGGGGAGTGTCAGGAGACCCAGTACTTC
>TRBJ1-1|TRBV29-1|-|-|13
CSVSRDWNTEAFF
TGCAGCGTAAGCCGGGACTGGAACACTGAAGCTTTCTTT
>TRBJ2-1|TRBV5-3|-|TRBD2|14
CARRSSGGYNEQFF
TGTGCCAGAAGGAGTAGCGGGGGGTACAATGAGCAGTTCTTC
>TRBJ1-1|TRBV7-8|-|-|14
CASSLHSKNTEAFF
TGTGCCAGCAGCTTACACTCGAAGAACACTGAAGCTTTCTTT
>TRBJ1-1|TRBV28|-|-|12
CASSLLGVLAFF
TGTGCCAGCAGTTTATTAGGGGTTTTAGCTTTCTTT
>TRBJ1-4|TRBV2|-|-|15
CASRDRGVPNEKLFF
TGTGCCAGCAGGGATCGCGGGGTCCCTAATGAAAAACTGTTTTTT
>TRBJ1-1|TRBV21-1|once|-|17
CASSLKQGQEDFTEAFF
TGTGCCAGCAGCCTTAAGCAGGGTCAGGAAGATTTCACTGAAGCTTTCTTT
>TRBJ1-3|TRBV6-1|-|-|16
CASSEARVGTGNTIYF
TGTGCCAGCAGTGAAGCGCGGGTAGGGACTGGAAACACCATATATTTT
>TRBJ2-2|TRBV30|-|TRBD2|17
CAWQGLAGGPHTGELFF
TGTGCCTGGCAGGGACTAGCGGGGGGGCCGCACACCGGGGAGCTGTTTTTT
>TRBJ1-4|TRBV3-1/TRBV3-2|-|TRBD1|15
CASSARDRGYEKLFF
TGTGCCAGCAGCGCCCGGGACAGGGGGTATGAAAAACTGTTTTTT
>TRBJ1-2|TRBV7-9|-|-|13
CASSFPANYGYTF
TGTGCCAGCAGCTTCCCAGCTAACTATGGCTACACCTTC
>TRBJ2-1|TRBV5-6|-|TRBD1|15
CASSSLGQAYNEQFF
TGTGCCAGCAGCTCACTCGGACAGGCTTACAATGAGCAGTTCTTC
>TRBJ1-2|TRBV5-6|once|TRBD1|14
CASSWTGVHYGYTF
TGTGCCAGCAGCTGGACAGGGGTTCACTATGGCTACACCTTC
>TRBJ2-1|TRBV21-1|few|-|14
CASNWAGEVDEQFF
TGTGCCAGCAACTGGGCCGGGGAGGTTGATGAGCAGTTCTTC
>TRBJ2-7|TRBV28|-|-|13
CASAMRGAYEQYF
TGTGCCAGCGCAATGCGCGGGGCCTACGAGCAGTACTTC
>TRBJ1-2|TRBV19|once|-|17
CASSIGTQGLRDYGYTF
TGTGCCAGTAGTATAGGAACCCAGGGGCTGCGCGACTATGGCTACACCTTC
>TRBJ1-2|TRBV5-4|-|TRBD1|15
CASSVDRRSNYGYTF
TGTGCCAGCAGCGTGGACAGGCGTTCTAACTATGGCTACACCTTC
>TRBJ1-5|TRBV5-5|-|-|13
CASSQSQRQPQHF
TGTGCCAGCAGCCAAAGCCAGCGGCAGCCCCAGCATTTT
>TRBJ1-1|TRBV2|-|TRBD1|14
CASSLQGVNTEAFF
TGTGCCAGCAGTCTACAGGGGGTGAACACTGAAGCTTTCTTT
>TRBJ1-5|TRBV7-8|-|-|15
CASSAAGTDNQPQHF
TGTGCCAGCAGCGCCGCGGGGACCGACAATCAGCCCCAGCATTTT
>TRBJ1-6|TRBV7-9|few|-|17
CASSLTLGHDYNSPLHF
TGTGCCAGCAGCTTAACCTTAGGACACGACTATAATTCACCCCTCCACTTT
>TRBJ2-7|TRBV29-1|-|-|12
CSARTESYEQYF
TGCAGCGCACGGACAGAATCTTACGAGCAGTACTTC
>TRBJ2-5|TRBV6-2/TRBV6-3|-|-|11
CASSYLQTQYF
TGTGCCAGCAGTTACCTCCAGACCCAGTACTTC
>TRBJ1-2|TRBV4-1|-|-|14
CASSQDGGNYGYTF
TGCGCCAGCAGCCAAGACGGGGGTAACTATGGCTACACCTTC
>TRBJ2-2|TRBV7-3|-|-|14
CASSSSLATGELFF
TGTGCCAGCAGCTCCTCTTTAGCCACCGGGGAGCTGTTTTTT
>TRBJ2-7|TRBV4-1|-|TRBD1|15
CASSQSGTGGEEQYF
TGCGCCAGCAGCCAATCCGGGACAGGGGGCGAGGAGCAGTACTTC
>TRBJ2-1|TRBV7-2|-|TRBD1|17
CASSSALRDRGLNEQFF
TGTGCCAGCAGCTCAGCCCTACGGGACAGGGGTTTAAATGAGCAGTTCTTC
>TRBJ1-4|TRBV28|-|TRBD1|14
CASKTGQRNEKLFF
TGTGCCAGCAAGACGGGACAGAGGAATGAAAAACTGTTTTTT
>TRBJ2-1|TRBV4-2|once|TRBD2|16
CASSRLERGAIGEQFF
TGTGCCAGCAGCCGCCTTGAGCGGGGGGCCATCGGTGAGCAGTTCTTC
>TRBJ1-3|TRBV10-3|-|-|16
CAISESTGRTGNTIYF
TGTGCCATCAGTGAGTCGACGGGAAGGACTGGAAACACCATATATTTT
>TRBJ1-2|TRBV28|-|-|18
CASTTLGQGQKVNYGYTF
TGTGCCAGCACCACGTTGGGACAAGGACAGAAAGTTAACTATGGCTACACCTTC
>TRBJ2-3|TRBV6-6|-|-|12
CASSYRTDTQYF
TGTGCCAGCAGTTACCGGACTGATACGCAGTATTTT
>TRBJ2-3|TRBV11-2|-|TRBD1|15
CASRTDRTGADTQYF
TGTGCCAGCAGGACCGACAGGACAGGGGCAGATACGCAGTATTTT
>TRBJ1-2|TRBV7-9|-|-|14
CASSLAQGIDGYTF
TGTGCCAGCAGCTTAGCACAGGGAATCGATGGCTACACCTTC
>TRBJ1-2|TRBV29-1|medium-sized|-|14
CSVKPKEKNYGYTF
TGCAGCGTTAAACCCAAAGAGAAAAACTATGGCTACACCTTC
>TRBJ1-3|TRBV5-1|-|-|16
CASSLGTVFSGNTIYF
TGCGCCAGCAGCTTGGGGACAGTCTTCTCTGGAAACACCATATATTTT
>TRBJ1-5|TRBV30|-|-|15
CAWSQQGGGGQPQHF
TGTGCCTGGAGTCAACAGGGTGGTGGTGGTCAGCCCCAGCATTTT
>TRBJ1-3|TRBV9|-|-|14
CASSVGSQGNTIYF
TGTGCCAGCAGCGTAGGGAGTCAGGGAAACACCATATATTTT
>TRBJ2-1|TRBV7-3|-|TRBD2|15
CASSNSGGPNNEQFF
TGTGCCAGCAGCAACAGCGGGGGCCCCAACAATGAGCAGTTCTTC
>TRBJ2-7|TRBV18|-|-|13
CASSPVLSYEQYF
TGTGCCAGCTCACCGGTACTAAGTTACGAGCAGTACTTC
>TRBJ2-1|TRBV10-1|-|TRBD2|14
CASSASGSYNEQFF
TGCGCCAGCAGTGCTAGCGGCTCATACAATGAGCAGTTCTTC
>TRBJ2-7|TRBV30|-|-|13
CAWRRGGAYEQYF
TGTGCCTGGAGGAGAGGGGGGGCCTACGAGCAGTACTTC
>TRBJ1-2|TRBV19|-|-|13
CASSMWENYGYTF
TGTGCCAGTAGTATGTGGGAGAACTATGGCTACACCTTC
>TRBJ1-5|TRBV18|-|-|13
CASSPQGSGPQHF
TGTGCCAGCTCACCACAGGGCAGCGGGCCCCAGCATTTT